What follows are 31 T cell receptor beta chains derived from one specimen sequenced in a study of spatial heterogeneity in lung cancer. The study's findings and limits: Intratumoral expanded alpha and beta TCR counts were found to track tumor mutation counts.

Antigens for these TCRs are unknown. TCRdb ran MiXCR on the 5' RACE reads and lists one entry per CDR3 protein. The sample holds 6,000 to 7,500 distinct CDR3 sequences, roughly an eighth seen once. Time point here: sample taken at primary tumor resection. Sequencing used lung tumor tissue, obtained at surgery. Receptors originate from a male donor with early-stage non-small cell lung cancer.

This clonotype was counted a few times. This beta chain lies outside the target of a library built for alpha chains; its clone size means little. The rearrangement uses TRBV4-2 and TRBJ1-2; D not certain. This CDR3 is built from 15 residues. Germline V gene sequence: CDR1 LGHNA, CDR2 YNFKEQ. V was pared by 0 bases and J by 3 bases, with 11 bases between. CDR3: CASSQDSAADYGYTF. CDR3 nucleotide sequence: TGTGCCAGCAGCCAAGATTCGGCGGCAGACTATGGCTACACCTTC.

This clonotype was detected only a few times. This beta chain represents an off-target read in a library built for alpha chains; its size is of limited meaning. The chain carries TRBV7-2 and TRBJ1-1; no clear D gene. With 4 bases removed from V and 11 bases from J, the gap between germline ends came to 20 bases. This CDR3 is built from 14 residues. Per the germline V gene, CDR1 is SGHTA and CDR2 is FQGNSA. CDR3 DNA: TGTGCCAGCAGCTCCGACGTATACAGAGAATTTGCTTTCTTT. Translation: CASSSDVYREFAFF.

In this sample, this clonotype turned up many times. The junction and the germline gene differ at one end; a read error may be behind it. This beta chain is an off-target read within a library intended for alpha chains, so its frequency means little. The chain couples TRBV7-9 to TRBJ2-5; D remains ambiguous. The CDR3 is 13 residues long. CDR1 and CDR2 from the germline V gene are SEHNR and FQNEAQ (reference sequence). The CDR3 DNA reads TGTGCCAGCACCTTACCAGTTGGAGAGACCCAGTACTTC. Translated, it gives CASTLPVGETQYF.

The table lists this clonotype with many counts. Within a library made for alpha chains, this beta chain is off target, and its count is uninformative. V and J are TRBV12-3 or TRBV12-4 and TRBJ1-1, with D hard to call. The CDR3 has 14 residues. Trimming took off 3 bases at V and 1 base at J, with 9 bases between the two ends. CDR3 sequence (DNA): TGTGCCAGCAGTTTTCAGACTACGAACACTGAAGCTTTCTTT. It encodes CASSFQTTNTEAFF.

By share, this clonotype ranks as medium-sized. The library was prepared for alpha chains; this beta chain is a stray read, so its frequency means little. The chain has TRBV20-1 and TRBJ2-1; 10 bases fit TRBD2. Germline-derived CDR1 and CDR2 are DFQATT and SNEGSKA (reference sequence). The CDR3 runs 16 residues. V trimming: 4 bases; J trimming: 0 bases; junction bases outside the gene matches: 6. In nucleotides, the CDR3 is TGCAGTGCTATTCGGGTAGCGGGAGGCTCCTACAATGAGCAGTTCTTC. Amino acids: CSAIRVAGGSYNEQFF.

This clonotype is labeled medium-sized. This beta chain represents an off-target read in a library built for alpha chains; its size is of limited meaning. The chain has TRBV14 and TRBJ1-1, with D unresolved. Germline CDR1 and CDR2: SGHDN and FVKESK. CDR3 length equals 16 residues. With 5 bases removed from V and 1 base from J, the gap between germline ends came to 17 bases. CDR3 sequence: CASSTQGILTNTEAFF. CDR3 bases: TGTGCCAGCAGCACGCAAGGGATCCTCACGAACACTGAAGCTTTCTTT. Filled out from reference TRBV14 and TRBJ1-1, the complete variable domain reads EAGVTQFPSHSVIEKGQTVTLRCDPISGHDNLYWYRRVMGKEIKFLLHFVKESKQDESGMPNNRFLAERTGGTYSTLKVQPAELEDSGVYFCASSTQGILTNTEAFFGQGTRLTVV.

This clonotype was counted between two and nine times. This beta chain is an off-target read within a library intended for alpha chains, so its frequency means little. The chain employs TRBV6-6 and TRBJ1-5; 8 nucleotides agree with TRBD1. Trimming at V came to 5 bases and at J to 5 bases, leaving 8 bases not matched to a gene. CDR1 and CDR2 (germline): MNHNY, SVGAGI (reference sequence). CDR3 size: 15 residues. The CDR3 DNA reads TGTGCCAGCAGTGCGCCCGACAGGGGAGATCAGCCCCAGCATTTT. Protein: CASSAPDRGDQPQHF.

The sample holds a few counts of this clonotype. The library was prepared for alpha chains; this beta chain is a stray read, so its frequency means little. The V and J genes are TRBV27 and TRBJ2-1; TRBD1 aligns across 7 bases. With 5 bases clipped from V and 6 bases from J, the junction kept 13 bases outside the gene matches. The CDR3 extends over 16 amino acids. Germline V gene lookup returns CDR1 MNHEY and CDR2 SMNVEV (reference sequence). The CDR3 DNA sequence: TGTGCCAGCAGTACCCGCACAGGGGATAAGGTCAATGAGCAGTTCTTC. This translates into CASSTRTGDKVNEQFF.

This clonotype was counted many times. The library was prepared for alpha chains; this beta chain is a stray read, so its frequency means little. V and J are TRBV7-9 and TRBJ1-2; D not resolved. The CDR3 is made up of 13 amino acids. From germline, CDR1 is SEHNR and CDR2 FQNEAQ (reference sequence). Trimming took 4 bases from V and 5 from J, leaving 11 bases between them. The CDR3 DNA reads as TGTGCCAGCAGCTCCACCAGCATTTATGGCTACACCTTC. Translated, it gives CASSSTSIYGYTF.

This clonotype was detected only a few times. In a library made to pick up alpha chains, this beta chain is a stray read with a size that means little. This sequence joins TRBV2 and TRBJ2-2; D is unclear. The CDR3 extends over 13 amino acids. CDR1 and CDR2 (germline): SNHLY, FYNNEI. Trimming removed 4 bases at V and 1 base at J, with 4 bases between. In DNA, the CDR3 is TGTGCCAGCAGTGCCCAGAACACCGGGGAGCTGTTTTTT. It translates to CASSAQNTGELFF.

This clonotype was recorded many times. Within a library made for alpha chains, this beta chain is off target, and its count is uninformative. The chain joins TRBV12-3 or TRBV12-4 to TRBJ1-1; D is undetermined. V was trimmed by 2 bases and J by 1 base, leaving 5 bases between them. The CDR3 totals 13 residues. CDR3 bases: TGTGCCAGCAGTTTAAGGCCGAACACTGAAGCTTTCTTT. It yields the protein CASSLRPNTEAFF.

Sample share makes this clonotype medium-sized. This beta chain is off target for a library built for alpha chains, so its abundance means little. The CDR3 is CSAATGGDEQFF. The CDR3 bases are TGCAGTGCTGCAACAGGAGGCGATGAGCAGTTCTTC. The chain has TRBV20-1 and TRBJ2-1; D might be TRBD1 or TRBD2, each matching 5 bases. The CDR3 consists of 12 residues. Germline V lookup: CDR1 DFQATT, CDR2 SNEGSKA (reference sequence). V was pared by 5 bases and J by 8 bases, with 13 bases between.

The sample holds a few counts of this clonotype. This beta chain is an off-target read within a library intended for alpha chains, so its frequency means little. The chain uses TRBV7-9 and TRBJ1-1; no definite D call. The germline V gene has CDR1 SEHNR and CDR2 FQNEAQ (reference sequence). V lost 3 bases and J 3 bases, leaving 11 bases between the germline ends. The CDR3 consists of 14 residues. The CDR3 DNA sequence: TGTGCCAGCAGCTTTCCCGGGCCTTACACTGAAGCTTTCTTT. Translating it yields CASSFPGPYTEAFF.

This clonotype was observed a handful of times. In a library made to pick up alpha chains, this beta chain is a stray read with a size that means little. The V gene is TRBV11-2, the J gene TRBJ1-1; D uncertain. V lost 4 bases to trimming and J lost 0 bases, with 6 bases between them. Germline CDR1 reads SGHAT; CDR2 reads FQNNGV. The length of the CDR3 is 13 residues. CDR3 in amino acids: CASSSQLNTEAFF. For the CDR3, the DNA is TGTGCCAGCAGCTCACAGCTGAACACTGAAGCTTTCTTT.

This clonotype has just a few counts. A library made for alpha chains picked up this beta chain off target, so its size means little. The chain has TRBV28 and TRBJ1-6, with 9 bases lining up with TRBD1. The V gene end was trimmed by 1 base and the J gene end by 7 bases; junction bases not matched to a gene: 2. The V gene's germline CDR1 is MDHEN and CDR2 SYDVKM. The CDR3 covers 15 residues. This chain's CDR3 is CASSLLGQGNSPLHF. The CDR3 DNA follows: TGTGCCAGCAGTTTATTGGGACAGGGAAATTCACCCCTCCACTTT.

This clonotype was counted at least ten times. This beta chain appears as a stray read in a library generated for alpha chains; its size is not informative. The chain is built from TRBV23-1 and TRBJ1-5, with TRBD1 matching 7 bases. TRBV23-1 is an ORF; its function is uncertain. The CDR3 spans 17 residues. V dropped 0 bases and J dropped 0; count of bases not matched to a gene: 5. As DNA, the CDR3 is TGCGCCAGCAGTCAATCGAGGGACAGTAATAGCAATCAGCCCCAGCATTTT. Translated: CASSQSRDSNSNQPQHF.

For this clonotype: This beta chain represents an off-target read in a library built for alpha chains; its size is of limited meaning. V and J are TRBV20-1 and TRBJ1-2, with a weak D call TRBD1 (5 bases). CDR1 and CDR2 from the germline V gene are DFQATT and SNEGSKA (reference sequence). V lost 6 bases and J 4 bases, leaving 15 bases between the germline ends. The CDR3 consists of 13 residues. The CDR3 DNA reads TGCAGTGCAACGGACACCCACACCTATGGCTACACCTTC. Residues: CSATDTHTYGYTF.

This clonotype qualifies as medium-sized. Little can be read into the size of this beta chain, an off-target read in a library designed for alpha chains. This chain links TRBV9 with TRBJ1-3; no reliable D call. Germline assignment: CDR1 SGDLS and CDR2 YYNGEE. V was cut by 4 bases and J by 0 bases, with 5 bases left in between. The CDR3 loop spans 13 amino acids. The CDR3 region is CASSSSSGNTIYF. DNA for the CDR3: TGTGCCAGCAGCTCCTCCTCTGGAAACACCATATATTTT.

A word on this clonotype: Found in a library prepared for alpha chains, this beta chain is an off-target read, and its abundance has little meaning. The gene calls are TRBV10-3 and TRBJ1-2; D remains ambiguous. The CDR3 is 13 amino acids. Trimming pared 0 bases from V and 5 bases from J, leaving 7 bases between. The germline gives CDR1 ENHRY, CDR2 SYGVKD. CDR3: CAISESREYGYTF. Here the CDR3 DNA reads TGTGCCATCAGTGAGTCGAGGGAGTATGGCTACACCTTC.

Only a few counts were recorded for this clonotype. In a library made to pick up alpha chains, this beta chain is a stray read with a size that means little. The chain links TRBV25-1 to TRBJ1-4; weak D call: TRBD1 (6 bases). The CDR3 totals 14 residues. V was pared by 7 bases and J by 4 bases, with 13 bases between. The germline V gene has CDR1 MGHDK and CDR2 SYGVNS. This CDR3 reads CASTETGYNEKLFF. As DNA, the CDR3 is TGTGCCAGCACCGAGACAGGATATAATGAAAAACTGTTTTTT.

This clonotype was counted ten times or more. Since the library was made to target alpha chains, this beta chain is a stray read and its abundance is not meaningful. The genes are TRBV7-9 and TRBJ1-5, with D possibly matching TRBD1 (6 bases). This CDR3 has 12 amino acids. Germline V gives CDR1 SEHNR, CDR2 FQNEAQ (reference sequence). V dropped 5 bases and J dropped 7 bases, with 9 bases sitting between them. CDR3 region: CASSPQGQPQHF. CDR3 nucleotides: TGTGCCAGCAGCCCACAGGGACAGCCCCAGCATTTT.

Relative to its sample, this clonotype is medium-sized (0.01 to 0.1%). This beta chain turned up in a library designed for alpha chains; as an off-target read, its abundance says little. The V gene is TRBV6-1, the J gene TRBJ2-2; 14 nucleotides align to TRBD2. Trimming took 5 bases from V and 5 from J; bases not matched to a gene: 7. From germline, CDR1 is MNHNS and CDR2 SASEGT. The CDR3 sequence is 17 residues long. The CDR3, as DNA: TGTGCCAGCAGTTGGGGACTAGCGGGAGTTCGGACCGGGGAGCTGTTTTTT. Translating gives CASSWGLAGVRTGELFF.

Turning to this clonotype: This beta chain was picked up by a library intended for alpha chains and is off target, so its count carries little meaning. The rearrangement links TRBV7-2 to TRBJ2-7, with D possibly being TRBD2 (5 bases). This CDR3 region has 14 residues. CDR1 and CDR2 from the germline V gene are SGHTA and FQGNSA. Trimming removed 5 bases from V and 4 bases from J, with 15 bases in between. CDR3 region: CASSPSGFRYEQYF. The CDR3 bases are TGTGCCAGCAGCCCATCGGGGTTTAGATACGAGCAGTACTTC.

Sample share makes this clonotype medium-sized (0.01 to 0.1%). As an off-target read in a library built for alpha chains, this beta chain has a frequency of little significance. The chain joins TRBV5-5 to TRBJ1-1; no clear D gene. The CDR3 has 15 residues. CDR1 and CDR2 (germline): SGHKS, YYEKEE (reference sequence). Trimming stripped 0 bases from V and 2 bases from J, with 11 bases between. CDR3 nucleotide sequence: TGTGCCAGCAGCTTGGTTTCTCGGATCAACACTGAAGCTTTCTTT. Its translation: CASSLVSRINTEAFF.

Concerning this clonotype: This beta chain turned up in a library designed for alpha chains; as an off-target read, its abundance says little. J is TRBJ2-6 and V is TRBV10-3; maybe TRBD1 (6 bases). With 11 bases removed from V and 8 bases from J, the gap between germline ends came to 19 bases. This CDR3 is 14 amino acids long. From germline, CDR1 is ENHRY and CDR2 SYGVKD. CDR3 sequence: CAAREQGSTNVLTF. CDR3 nucleotides: TGTGCCGCCAGGGAGCAGGGGTCTACCAACGTCCTGACTTTC.

Note on this clonotype: Being off target in a library aimed at alpha chains, this beta chain has a size of little meaning. This rearrangement joins TRBV28 to TRBJ2-1; 9 nucleotides match TRBD2. Germline trimming cut 4 bases from V and 8 bases from J; bases unmatched to any gene: 6. The CDR3 has 14 amino acids. The V gene's germline CDR1 is MDHEN and CDR2 SYDVKM. The CDR3 DNA follows: TGTGCCAGCAGTTCGGGACTAGCCCTCGATGAGCAGTTCTTC. Protein product: CASSSGLALDEQFF.

This clonotype was seen ten or more times. Little can be read into the size of this beta chain, an off-target read in a library designed for alpha chains. This chain uses TRBV27 with TRBJ1-5, with D possibly matching TRBD1 (5 bases). The V end lost 6 bases, the J end lost 4 bases, and 7 bases lay between the germline ends. The CDR3 is made up of 12 amino acids. Germline V gene lookup returns CDR1 MNHEY and CDR2 SMNVEV (reference sequence). As DNA, the CDR3 is TGTGCCAGCAGAGGGGCGAATCAGCCCCAGCATTTT. It is translated as CASRGANQPQHF.

In this sample, this clonotype turned up many times. Being off target in a library aimed at alpha chains, this beta chain has a size of little meaning. The chain recombines TRBV4-1 with TRBJ1-1; D is unclear. This CDR3 spans 15 amino acids. Trimming pared 0 bases from V and 0 bases from J, leaving 8 bases between. Germline lookup yields CDR1 MGHRA and CDR2 YSYEKL. The CDR3 loop is CASSQERGMNTEAFF. The CDR3 DNA reads TGCGCCAGCAGCCAAGAGCGGGGTATGAACACTGAAGCTTTCTTT.

By sample share, this clonotype is large. Being off target in a library aimed at alpha chains, this beta chain has a size of little meaning. The chain uses TRBV27 and TRBJ1-1, with TRBD1 as a possible D gene (6 bases). Germline V gene data show CDR1 as MNHEY and CDR2 as SMNVEV (reference sequence). CDR3 size: 13 residues. Trimming took off 5 bases at V and 4 bases at J, with 11 bases between the two ends. DNA of the CDR3: TGTGCCAGCAGTCCGGGGGGGCTCACTGAAGCTTTCTTT. Translation: CASSPGGLTEAFF.

This clonotype rates as medium-sized. In a library made to pick up alpha chains, this beta chain is a stray read with a size that means little. V and J are TRBV12-5 and TRBJ2-7; D is ambiguous. The germline gives CDR1 LGHNT, CDR2 FRNRAP. V was pared by 2 bases and J by 0 bases, with 8 bases between. The length of the CDR3 is 14 residues. The CDR3 DNA sequence: TGTGCTAGTGGTTTGCGGTTGAGCTCCTACGAGCAGTACTTC. Translation: CASGLRLSSYEQYF.

There are many counts of this clonotype. Since the library was made to target alpha chains, this beta chain is a stray read and its abundance is not meaningful. The rearrangement joins TRBV5-1 to TRBJ2-2; D is perhaps TRBD1 (5 bases). Trimming removed 5 bases from V and 1 base from J, with 6 bases in between. The germline CDR1 and CDR2 sequences are SGHRS and YFSETQ. This CDR3 has 13 residues. For the CDR3, the DNA is TGCGCCAGCAGAACAGGGAACACCGGGGAGCTGTTTTTT. This gives the protein CASRTGNTGELFF. Using reference TRBV5-1 and TRBJ2-2 for the parts outside the CDR3, the full variable domain is KAGVTQTPRYLIKTRGQQVTLSCSPISGHRSVSWYQQTPGQGLQFLFEYFSETQRNKGNFPGRFSGRQFSNSRSEMNVSTLELGDSALYLCASRTGNTGELFFGEGSRLTVL.